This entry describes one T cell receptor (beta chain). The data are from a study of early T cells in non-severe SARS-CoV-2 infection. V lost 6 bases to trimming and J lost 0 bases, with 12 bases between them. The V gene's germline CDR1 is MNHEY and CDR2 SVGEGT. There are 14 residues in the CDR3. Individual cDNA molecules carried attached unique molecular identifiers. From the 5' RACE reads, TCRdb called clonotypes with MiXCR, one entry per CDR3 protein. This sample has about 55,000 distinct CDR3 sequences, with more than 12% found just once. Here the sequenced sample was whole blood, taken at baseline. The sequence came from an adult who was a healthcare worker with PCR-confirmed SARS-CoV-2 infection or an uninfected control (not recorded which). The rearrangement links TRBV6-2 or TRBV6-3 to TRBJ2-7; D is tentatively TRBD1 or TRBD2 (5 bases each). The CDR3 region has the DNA TGTGCCAGCAGAGTCCGGGGCGTCTCCTACGAGCAGTACTTC. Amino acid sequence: CASRVRGVSYEQYF.